These T cell receptor beta chains were read from a single sample in a study of Ad26.COV2.S vaccination and SARS-CoV-2 variants. Data came from immunoSEQ multiplex PCR; TCRdb stores just in-frame clones and leaves some out. This sample has around 370,000 clones, with approximately 81% found just once. Specimen: peripheral blood, collected in a trial of Ad26.COV2.S vaccine versus placebo. All receptors come from a person aged 18-65 years who received the Ad26.COV2.S COVID-19 vaccine or a placebo. Each CDR3 is given with its conserved first and last residue. A D gene is named only where the DNA matches it firmly. Clone size is given for some rows only: seen once, a few or many times, or a class if the clone is expanded.

D,size,J,V,DNA,CDR3
NA,once,TRBJ2-2,TRBV7-2,TGTGCCAGCAGCCCTCCAACTACGGTTCGACTAAACACCGGGGAGCTGTTTTTT,CASSPPTTVRLNTGELFF
NA,NA,TRBJ1-4,TRBV5-1,TGCGCCAGCAGCCAGACACAAACCGGGGAAAAACTGTTTTTT,CASSQTQTGEKLFF
TRBD1,NA,TRBJ1-3,TRBV3-1/TRBV3-2,TGTGCCAGCAGCCAAGGCACAGGGGTTGGAAACACCATATATTTT,CASSQGTGVGNTIYF
NA,NA,TRBJ2-7,TRBV4-1,TGCGCCAGCAGCCAAGACTCCGGGACCTTCACCTACGAGCAGTACTTC,CASSQDSGTFTYEQYF
NA,NA,TRBJ2-7,TRBV27,TGTGCCAGCAGTTTCCAGGTGTACTACGAGCAGTACTTC,CASSFQVYYEQYF
NA,NA,TRBJ1-5,TRBV15,TGTGCCACCAGCAGGTTTCTCGCCAGGGAGGGTCAGCCCCAGCATTTT,CATSRFLAREGQPQHF
NA,NA,TRBJ2-1,TRBV18,TGTGCCAGCTCACCATCGTCTAGCAGCTCCTACAATGAGCAGTTCTTC,CASSPSSSSSYNEQFF
NA,NA,TRBJ2-3,TRBV2,TGTGCCAGCAACCGGGACTCTTTCACAGATACGCAGTATTTT,CASNRDSFTDTQYF
NA,NA,TRBJ1-1,TRBV27,TGTGCCAGCAGAGCTACAGGGAACACTGAAGCTTTCTTT,CASRATGNTEAFF
NA,NA,TRBJ2-5,TRBV5-4,TGTGCCAGCCCCCGCACCCAAGAGACCCAGTACTTC,CASPRTQETQYF
TRBD1,NA,TRBJ2-6,TRBV19,TGTGCCAGTAGGCACAGGGGGCGAGCTGGGGCCAACGTCCTGACTTTC,CASRHRGRAGANVLTF
NA,NA,TRBJ1-3,TRBV7-9,TGTGCCAGCAGCTTATCCCTAACAGGGCCTGGAAACACCATATATTTT,CASSLSLTGPGNTIYF
NA,NA,TRBJ2-6,TRBV1,TGCACCAGCAGCCAAGATCTTGGACAGACCTTCTCTGGGGCCAACGTCCTGACTTTC,CTSSQDLGQTFSGANVLTF
NA,NA,TRBJ1-5,TRBV6-2/TRBV6-3,TGTGCCAGCAGTTCCCGGGGTGAGTATCAGCCCCAGCATTTT,CASSSRGEYQPQHF
NA,few,TRBJ1-5,TRBV19,TGTGCCAGTAGTATGGCCCACAGGTCCCCCAATCAGCCCCAGCATTTT,CASSMAHRSPNQPQHF
NA,NA,TRBJ2-3,TRBV10-3,TGTGCCATCGGAGCCAGCGGCACAGATACGCAGTATTTT,CAIGASGTDTQYF
NA,NA,TRBJ1-2,TRBV3-1/TRBV3-2,TGTGCCAGCAGCCCTCCGCGGGAAAATTCTCTCCTAATCTATGGCTACACCTTC,CASSPPRENSLLIYGYTF
NA,NA,TRBJ1-2,TRBV5-6,TGTGCCAGCAGCACGGACGGTAACTATGGCTACACCTTC,CASSTDGNYGYTF
NA,NA,TRBJ2-3,TRBV20-1,TGCAGTGCTAGTATCGGCACAGATACGCAGTATTTT,CSASIGTDTQYF
NA,few,TRBJ2-3,TRBV7-2,TGTGCCAGCAGCTTATGGACCACAGATACGCAGTATTTT,CASSLWTTDTQYF
NA,NA,TRBJ2-1,TRBV9,TGTGCCAGCAGCGTAGCGCAGGGTACGAATGAGCAGTTCTTC,CASSVAQGTNEQFF
TRBD1,once,TRBJ1-3,TRBV9,TGTGCCAGCAGCTCGCTGACAGGGGCTGGAAACACCATATATTTT,CASSSLTGAGNTIYF